The entry below describes one T cell receptor (beta chain). Profiled with immunoSEQ multiplex PCR; TCRdb holds only in-frame clones, not every one. The sample holds about 350,000 clones, approximately 89% seen once. These data originate in a study of blood T cell repertoires in COVID-19. Study-level background: PBMCs, B-cell-depleted T cells, or T cells were the source of the cDNA or gDNA that made up the material.

Trimming pared 7 bases from V and 5 bases from J, leaving 14 bases between. The CDR3 contains 13 residues. Germline V gene lookup returns CDR1 MNHEY and CDR2 SVGAGI. The chain carries TRBV6-5 and TRBJ1-2; maybe TRBD1 (5 bases). The sequenced sample was peripheral blood. The receptor comes from an older woman with COVID-19, enrolled during active disease. CDR3 nucleotides: TGTGCCAGCAATTCAGGGCTTAGTTATGGCTACACCTTC. It specifies CASNSGLSYGYTF.